This T cell receptor (beta chain) appears in the sequencing data of a study of blood T cell repertoires in COVID-19 (dated by TCRdb to about 2020). Regarding the study in general: Collaborator samples came from the United States, Italy and Spain and covered acute and convalescent phases of COVID-19. Subjects who had been exposed to COVID-19, were actively infected with it, or had recovered from it provided the deeply sampled blood TCRbeta repertoires that made up the dataset. Where available, HLA class I and class II types were obtained from metadata supplied by the sample provider rather than from assay-based typing. The material from the prospective study consisted of cDNA or gDNA derived from T cells, B-cell-depleted T cells, or PBMCs. The samples were drawn from the first 160 participants of the ongoing ImmuneRACE study and from under 1,500 subjects provided by 6 global collaborators. The sample metadata nearly always contained a de-identified subject ID, COVID-19 status, age in years and sex. A freely available public database, intended as a resource for researchers studying the immune response to SARS-CoV-2, is where the repertoires were released. Here is what the overall study found, with its caveats: How much clinical and demographic metadata was included differed by source and by participant, and the metadata was provided uncurated.

Concerning this clone: Its antigen target is currently unknown. The input lacks base qualities; no much larger clone sits a single base away.

Germline trimming: 1 base from V, 2 bases from J; junction bases outside gene matches: 2. Taken from cysteine to phenylalanine, the CDR3 has 17 residues. Kept here is only the CDR3 DNA, which spans 51 bases and is read in frame from base 1. CDR1 and CDR2 were assigned from the germline V gene as SGHTA and FQGNSA. TCRbeta CDR3 regions were amplified from genomic DNA using the immunoSEQ Assay, a bias-controlled multiplex PCR. The paper's data handling went like this. Nucleated cell counts per sample were estimated from amplification of reference gene primers within the assay. To quantify the absolute abundance of each unique TCRbeta CDR3 rearrangement, sequence reads were collapsed and filtered. For each sample, productive Simpson clonality was calculated by taking the square root of Simpson's diversity index across productive rearrangements. TCRdb took this table from immuneACCESS and kept in-frame rearrangements with V and J called. Such tables lack part of the clones; where checked against another copy, unresolved V genes explain under half of the gap, and the rest is unexplained. V and J calls and clone size are given by that table; D and trimming were obtained from the DNA. Present in this sample are about 300,000 clones, approximately 84% of which were seen just once. 10% of the sample rests with the top ten.

In the prospective study, participants were roughly 18 to 95 years old, resided in 24 geographic areas of the United States, and were enrolled through a virtual design. In the prospective study, cohorts were assigned on the basis of participant-reported clinical history obtained from a screening survey and a study questionnaire. Recovered participants in ImmuneRACE Cohort 3 were defined as having two consecutive negative NP/OP PCR tests, clearance from a healthcare professional, or resolution of symptoms. In the prospective study, whole blood, serum and a nasopharyngeal or oropharyngeal swab were collected from each participant by mobile phlebotomists. Prospective study participants could optionally give additional blood draws and questionnaires over a roughly 2-month period. Prospective study blood samples were shipped either frozen or at room temperature before DNA extraction.

The chain couples TRBV7-2 to TRBJ2-3, with 14 bases aligning to TRBD2. The clonotype was recovered from a woman aged 18 to 35 who had recovered from COVID-19. The sample was PBMCs or T cells enriched from blood (not recorded which). The CDR3 loop reads CASSLEGLAGATDTQYF. The nucleotide sequence is given as TGTGCCAGCAGCTTAGAGGGACTAGCGGGAGCCACAGATACGCAGTATTTT.